This T cell receptor (beta chain) was sequenced during a study of T cell responses to AZD1222 COVID-19 vaccine. Germline V gene lookup returns CDR1 SNHLY and CDR2 FYNNEI. The V end was cut by 7 bases, the J end by 6 bases, with 15 bases between. This CDR3 region has 14 residues. Here immunoSEQ multiplex PCR was the method, and the copy in TCRdb shows in-frame clones only, minus some. This table has roughly 98,000 clones, roughly 90% appearing once. The analysis combined second doses at about 4 or about 12 weeks. The rearrangement uses TRBV2 and TRBJ1-4, with D unresolved. This receptor was taken from an adult who received the AZD1222 COVID-19 vaccine. Sequences were derived from peripheral blood, sampled 28 days after the second AZD1222 dose. The CDR3 is CASTFRPGDEKLFF. CDR3 DNA sequence: TGTGCCAGCACTTTCAGACCGGGTGATGAAAAACTGTTTTTT.